The 23 T cell receptor beta chains below come from one sample, sequenced in a study of memory B cells and T cells in multiple sclerosis (dated by TCRdb to about 2018). After CFSE-labeled PBMCs were cultured without a stimulus, the autoproliferating (CFSEdim) and non-proliferating (CFSEhi) T cell fractions were sequenced separately. In total, more than 4x10^7 CFSE-labeled PBMCs were cultured without stimulus for roughly 7 days, after which replicate wells were pooled. Their target antigens are unknown. Library generation was performed with the immunoSEQ multiplex PCR assay. TCRdb obtained this table from immuneACCESS and retained in-frame rearrangements with V and J assigned. These tables miss some clones; where compared with another copy, unresolved V genes account for less than half of the shortfall, and the remainder is unexplained. The sample table contains roughly 30,000 clones; only one count was recorded for around 88% of them. The ten largest account for 2% to 3% of the sample.

Sequencing was done on a sample of PBMCs from blood kept in culture. The origin of the receptors is a human donor with multiple sclerosis.

The chain is built from TRBV6-1 and TRBJ1-2; the D gene is possibly TRBD1 (5 bases). The CDR3 has 12 residues. The germline V gene encodes CDR1 MNHNS and CDR2 SASEGT. Trimming took off 5 bases at V and 4 bases at J, with 8 bases between the two ends. CDR3 amino acids: CASSQDTYGYTF. Written as DNA, the CDR3 is TGTGCCAGCAGTCAGGACACCTATGGCTACACCTTC.

The chain combines TRBV9 with TRBJ2-2, with 14 bases fitting TRBD2. V lost 2 bases, J lost 4 bases, and 1 base stayed unmatched. Germline CDR1 reads SGDLS; CDR2 reads YYNGEE. The CDR3 contains 16 residues. DNA of the CDR3: TGTGCCAGCAGCGTGACTAGCGGGGGGGGCACCGGGGAGCTGTTTTTT. Amino acids: CASSVTSGGGTGELFF.

The V and J genes are TRBV6-5 and TRBJ1-1; tentative D call: TRBD1 (5 bases). Per the germline V gene, CDR1 is MNHEY and CDR2 is SVGAGI. The CDR3 covers 14 residues. The V gene lost 0 bases and the J gene lost 10 bases, with 15 bases spanning the gap. The CDR3, as DNA: TGTGCCAGCAGTTACTCGGGAGTATACGACAGAGCTTTCTTT. Residues: CASSYSGVYDRAFF.

The chain recombines TRBV9 with TRBJ2-5, with TRBD2 as a possible D gene (6 bases). V dropped 3 bases and J dropped 1 base, with 16 bases sitting between them. The CDR3 runs to 16 residues. Germline values: CDR1 SGDLS, CDR2 YYNGEE. In DNA, the CDR3 is TGTGCCAGCAGCGCCGGTCTCCTAGCGACCCAAGAGACCCAGTACTTC. Amino acids: CASSAGLLATQETQYF.

J is TRBJ2-7 and V is TRBV5-1; 15 bases line up with TRBD2. Trimming took 4 bases from V and 0 from J; bases not matched to a gene: 5. Per germline, CDR1 SGHRS and CDR2 YFSETQ. The CDR3 is 17 residues long. This CDR3 is CASSGTSGRILSYEQYF. The CDR3 coding sequence is TGCGCCAGCAGCGGGACTAGCGGGAGGATCCTCTCCTACGAGCAGTACTTC. The variable domain in full, with the rest retrieved from reference TRBV5-1 and TRBJ2-7, is KAGVTQTPRYLIKTRGQQVTLSCSPISGHRSVSWYQQTPGQGLQFLFEYFSETQRNKGNFPGRFSGRQFSNSRSEMNVSTLELGDSALYLCASSGTSGRILSYEQYFGPGTRLTVT.

The chain uses TRBV5-6 and TRBJ1-1; TRBD1 agrees at 10 bases. V lost 4 bases and J lost 7; bases outside the gene matches: 7. Germline V gene lookup returns CDR1 SGHDT and CDR2 YYEEEE. The CDR3 runs to 14 residues. As DNA, the CDR3 is TGTGCCAGCAGCAACGACAGGGGGCGGATTGAAGCTTTCTTT. Its protein product is CASSNDRGRIEAFF. The full variable domain, rest sourced from reference TRBV5-6 and TRBJ1-1, is DAGVTQSPTHLIKTRGQQVTLRCSPKSGHDTVSWYQQALGQGPQFIFQYYEEEERQRGNFPDRFSGHQFPNYSSELNVNALLLGDSALYLCASSNDRGRIEAFFGQGTRLTVV.

The J gene is TRBJ2-1, the V gene TRBV10-3; 7 positions agree with TRBD1. Germline trimming cut 10 bases from V and 2 bases from J; bases unmatched to any gene: 8. CDR3 size: 14 residues. Germline V gene lookup returns CDR1 ENHRY and CDR2 SYGVKD. In DNA, the CDR3 is TGTGCCACGATGACAGGGTTAACCTACAATGAGCAGTTCTTC. Protein sequence: CATMTGLTYNEQFF.

The V and J genes are TRBV30 and TRBJ2-1; 7 bases match TRBD2. The germline CDR1 and CDR2 sequences are GTSNPN and SVGIG (reference sequence). The V and J ends lost 3 bases and 7 bases, in that order; junction bases with no gene match: 9. The CDR3 is made up of 14 amino acids. The CDR3 reads CAWRGAGNLNEQFF. The CDR3 coding sequence is TGTGCCTGGAGGGGAGCGGGGAACCTTAATGAGCAGTTCTTC. Together with reference TRBV30 and TRBJ2-1, the CDR3 gives the full variable domain: SQTIHQWPATLVQPVGSPLSLECTVEGTSNPNLYWYRQAAGRGLQLLFYSVGIGQISSEVPQNLSASRPQDRQFILSSKKLLLSDSGFYLCAWRGAGNLNEQFFGPGTRLTVL.

This rearrangement joins TRBV5-1 to TRBJ2-1; TRBD2 agrees at 10 bases. The CDR3 contains 15 residues. Germline assignment: CDR1 SGHRS and CDR2 YFSETQ. The V segment lost 2 bases and the J segment 9 bases; nucleotides outside the gene matches: 8. CDR3 bases: TGCGCCAGCAGCTTCGGGCTAGCGGGAGTAGGTGAGCAGTTCTTC. This codes for CASSFGLAGVGEQFF.

The chain recombines TRBV11-2 with TRBJ1-3; 11 bases are a match to TRBD1. The CDR3 spans 19 residues. V lost 5 bases to trimming and J lost 0 bases; unmatched junction nucleotides: 12. Per the germline V gene, CDR1 is SGHAT and CDR2 is FQNNGV. The CDR3 DNA reads as TGTGCCAGCAGCGCTACCCGTAGGGACAGGGGGATCTCTGGAAACACCATATATTTT. Its protein is CASSATRRDRGISGNTIYF.

The chain combines TRBV6-5 with TRBJ2-1; D is uncertain. This CDR3 has 15 amino acids. The V gene's germline CDR1 is MNHEY and CDR2 SVGAGI. V was pared by 5 bases and J by 0 bases, with 11 bases between. CDR3 amino acids: CASSQSRSSYNEQFF. The CDR3 region has the DNA TGTGCCAGCAGTCAAAGCCGAAGCTCCTACAATGAGCAGTTCTTC.

The J gene is TRBJ2-7, the V gene TRBV29-1; D not certain. Trimming took off 8 bases at V and 6 bases at J, with 14 bases between the two ends. This CDR3 is built from 11 residues. CDR1 SQVTM and CDR2 ANQGSEA come from the germline V gene. CDR3 DNA: TGCAGCATCCCTGCCTCCGGCGAGCAGTACTTC. Amino acids: CSIPASGEQYF.

This clone was counted once. The V gene is TRBV12-1, the J gene TRBJ2-2; the table's D call, TRBD2, has no DNA check behind it. TRBV12-1 is a listed pseudogene. The CDR3 is 16 amino acids. The DNA of the CDR3 is TGTGCCAGCAGCCCGAAGACTAGCGGGTCCGCCGGGGAGCTGTTTTTT. Amino acid sequence: CASSPKTSGSAGELFF.

This clone occurred a few times. This rearrangement joins TRBV28 to TRBJ2-7; D tentatively reads TRBD1 or TRBD2 (5 bases each). CDR1 MDHEN and CDR2 SYDVKM come from the germline V gene. V dropped 5 bases and J dropped 12 bases, with 14 bases sitting between them. The length of the CDR3 is 11 residues. CDR3 amino acids: CASSPGPTAYF. DNA for the CDR3: TGTGCCAGCAGTCCGGGACCTACGGCGTACTTC.

This chain connects TRBV10-1 to TRBJ2-2; 15 bases line up with TRBD2. The CDR3 runs 20 residues. Germline CDR1 WNHNN, CDR2 SYGVQD (reference sequence). With 7 bases clipped from V and 3 bases from J, the junction kept 15 bases outside the gene matches. CDR3 protein: CASTTPGLAGGTTDTGELFF. CDR3 nucleotides: TGCGCCAGCACCACTCCGGGACTAGCGGGAGGAACCACCGACACCGGGGAGCTGTTTTTT.

The chain employs TRBV2 and TRBJ2-3; 7 positions agree with TRBD2. Germline assignment: CDR1 SNHLY and CDR2 FYNNEI. V was pared by 8 bases and J by 0 bases, with 5 bases of the junction left unmatched. The CDR3 loop spans 14 amino acids. CDR3 DNA: TGTGCCAGCTCGGCTAGCGGTAGCACAGATACGCAGTATTTT. This translates into CASSASGSTDTQYF. The full variable domain, its missing parts supplied by reference TRBV2 and TRBJ2-3, is EPEVTQTPSHQVTQMGQEVILRCVPISNHLYFYWYRQILGQKVEFLVSFYNNEISEKSEIFDDQFSVERPDGSNFTLKIRSTKLEDSAMYFCASSASGSTDTQYFGPGTRLTVL.

The rearrangement links TRBV4-1 to TRBJ1-5, with 9 bases matching TRBD1. The germline gives CDR1 MGHRA, CDR2 YSYEKL. The length of the CDR3 is 15 residues. V lost 2 bases, J lost 6 bases, and 5 bases stayed unmatched. DNA for the CDR3: TGCGCCAGCAGCCAACTAGGACAGGGGAGTCAGCCCCAGCATTTT. Encoded protein: CASSQLGQGSQPQHF.

This sequence joins TRBV28 and TRBJ2-1; the D gene is possibly TRBD2 (5 bases). Germline V gene sequence: CDR1 MDHEN, CDR2 SYDVKM. V dropped 2 bases and J dropped 6 bases, with 11 bases sitting between them. The CDR3 contains 14 residues. CDR3 protein: CASSLGGTGNEQFF. In nucleotides, the CDR3 is TGTGCCAGCAGTTTAGGAGGAACGGGCAATGAGCAGTTCTTC.

The chain is built from TRBV10-3 and TRBJ2-7, with D possibly being TRBD2 (5 bases). The CDR3 spans 13 residues. CDR1 ENHRY and CDR2 SYGVKD come from the germline V gene. Trimming pared 10 bases from V and 2 bases from J, leaving 15 bases between. Written as DNA, the CDR3 is TGTGCCACCAGCGGAGCGCCCACCTACGAGCAGTACTTC. It codes for CATSGAPTYEQYF.

The V and J genes are TRBV27 and TRBJ2-1; possible D gene TRBD2, 7 bases. The CDR3 is 13 amino acids. V shed 9 bases and J shed 5 bases, with 14 bases lying between them. Germline CDR1 and CDR2: MNHEY and SMNVEV (reference sequence). The CDR3 spells CASLGGGHNEQFF. CDR3 nucleotides: TGTGCCAGTCTGGGAGGGGGTCACAATGAGCAGTTCTTC.

This chain joins TRBV7-2 and TRBJ1-2, with a tentative D call TRBD1 (6 bases). The ends were cut back, 1 base at V and 2 bases at J, with 14 bases in the middle. Per the germline V gene, CDR1 is SGHTA and CDR2 is FQGNSA. The CDR3 runs to 16 residues. The DNA for the CDR3 is TGTGCCAGCAGCTTAGTGGGGACAACTGTGAACTATGGCTACACCTTC. Its protein is CASSLVGTTVNYGYTF. Full variable domain (remainder filled in from reference TRBV7-2 and TRBJ1-2): GAGVSQSPSNKVTEKGKDVELRCDPISGHTALYWYRQSLGQGLEFLIYFQGNSAPDKSGLPSDRFSAERTGGSVSTLTIQRTQQEDSAVYLCASSLVGTTVNYGYTFGSGTRLTVV.

The rearrangement links TRBV9 to TRBJ1-1, with a weak D call TRBD1 (6 bases). V was trimmed by 5 bases and J by 2 bases, leaving 10 bases between them. The CDR3 spans 13 residues. Germline loops: CDR1 SGDLS, CDR2 YYNGEE. The CDR3 DNA reads as TGTGCCAGCAGTACAGGGATTAACACTGAAGCTTTCTTT. Its protein product is CASSTGINTEAFF.

This sequence joins TRBV7-3 and TRBJ2-2, with TRBD2 identical over 16 bases. The CDR3 totals 22 residues. CDR1 SGHTA and CDR2 FQGTGA come from the germline V gene. V was clipped by 4 bases and J by 4 bases; unmatched bases: 18. In DNA, the CDR3 is TGTGCCAGCAGCTCCCAGCAGACGCCGGGACTAGCGGGGGGGCCGGGCACCGGGGAGCTGTTTTTT. Residues: CASSSQQTPGLAGGPGTGELFF.